The text below deals with one T cell receptor (beta chain). The table lists this clone with a count of one. No antigen is known for it. Base qualities are missing; no much larger clone stands one base away. The sample is drawn from a study of T cell responses to AZD1222 COVID-19 vaccine (dated by TCRdb to the early 2020s). About the investigation overall: TCR sequencing was performed for about 250 trial participants, of whom approximately 200 were given two doses of AZD1222 and roughly 25 were given two doses of MenACWY control vaccine. Enrollment into the trials was organized by age into subgroups of 18-55, 56-69 and 70-plus years, and those subgroups contained about 160, 30 and 59 TCR-sequenced participants, respectively.

In the paper's terms, the time point label means: about 28 days (+/-7) after the second vaccine dose. AZD1222 recipients with second doses at about 4 weeks or about 12 weeks were pooled, because spike-specific TCR depth and breadth did not differ between schedules. The vaccinee samples were drawn from two UK trials, COV001 and COV002, one of which was a single-blind randomized controlled phase 2/3 trial testing AZD1222 (ChAdOx1 nCoV-19) in healthy adults. For TCRbeta chain sequencing, PBMC samples were collected from trial participants at day 0 and at day 28 after the second dose. The CDR3 regions of human TCRbeta chains were analyzed by immunosequencing. Per the authors' processing: Repertoire TCRs were checked for matches against a reference library of SARS-CoV-2-specific TCRs that had been generated using the MIRA antigen-specificity platform. Breadth was defined as the fraction of unique TCRs that were SARS-CoV-2-associated, and depth was defined as the fraction of total T cells that were SARS-CoV-2-associated. Using the MIRA data, each spike-specific TCR was assigned both to the spike region to which the TCR was reactive and to a CD4 or CD8 class. Log10-transformed breadth and depth values were compared by one-way ANOVA with Sidak's multiple comparisons tests. What TCRdb holds here is the immuneACCESS table cut down to in-frame rearrangements. Part of the clones is not present; checked against another copy, under half of the missing clones reflect an unresolved V gene, and the others are unexplained. Clone size and the V and J calls come from that table; the DNA yielded D and trimming. In all, the sample holds roughly 180,000 clones, and 91% of those were seen once. The ten largest clones add up to approximately 1.8% of the sample.

Results the study describes overall, beyond this receptor: A significant rise in spike-specific TCR breadth and depth was observed after two AZD1222 doses relative to day 0 and relative to MenACWY recipients. Nearly half of unique spike-specific TCRs reportedly recognized epitopes outside regions mutated in the B.1.351 and B.1.1.7 variants. Conclusions about previously exposed vaccinees are limited, since just a handful of AZD1222 recipients were seropositive for SARS-CoV-2 at baseline. In the small 56-69-year group, the increase in depth fell short of significance, most likely because of low power. Because no day 14 peak-response samples were available, the repertoires could be characterized only after the peak T cell response. Vaccine-associated CD4 TCRs spanned the whole spike protein, with dominant responses in regions 160-218 and 743-854. Participants were mostly white British and included more females than males, and it was suggested by the authors that clonal diversity may have been underestimated.

This receptor was identified in an adult who received the AZD1222 COVID-19 vaccine. The sequencing here drew on peripheral blood, taken 28 days after the second AZD1222 dose.

Here is the DNA: TGTGCCAGCAGCCCCCGAGGACAGCTGAACACTGAAGCTTTCTTT. It translates to CASSPRGQLNTEAFF. The V and J genes are TRBV11-2 and TRBJ1-1; D gene: possibly TRBD1, on 6 matching bases. V was cut back by 5 bases and J by 0 bases, leaving a gap of 13 bases between them. The cysteine opens and the phenylalanine closes a CDR3 of 15 amino acids. Only CDR3 DNA is held: 45 bases, read in frame from base 1. The germline V gene supplies CDR1 SGHAT and CDR2 FQNNGV.